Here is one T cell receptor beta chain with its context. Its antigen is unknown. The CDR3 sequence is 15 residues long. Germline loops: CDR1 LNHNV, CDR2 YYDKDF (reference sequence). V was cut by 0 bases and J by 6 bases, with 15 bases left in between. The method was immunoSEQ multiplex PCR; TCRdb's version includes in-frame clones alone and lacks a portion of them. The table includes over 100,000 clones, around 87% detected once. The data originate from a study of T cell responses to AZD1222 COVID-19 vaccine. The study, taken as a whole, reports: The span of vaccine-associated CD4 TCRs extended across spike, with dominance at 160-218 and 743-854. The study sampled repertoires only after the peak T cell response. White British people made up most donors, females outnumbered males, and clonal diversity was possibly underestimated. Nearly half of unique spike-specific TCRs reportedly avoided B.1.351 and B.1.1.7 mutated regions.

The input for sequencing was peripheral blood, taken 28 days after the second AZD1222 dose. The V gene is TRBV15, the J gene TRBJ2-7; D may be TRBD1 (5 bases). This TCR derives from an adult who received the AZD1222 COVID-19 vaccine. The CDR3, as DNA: TGTGCCACCAGCAGAGATTTGGCAGGGATGATCGAGCAGTACTTC. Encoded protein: CATSRDLAGMIEQYF.